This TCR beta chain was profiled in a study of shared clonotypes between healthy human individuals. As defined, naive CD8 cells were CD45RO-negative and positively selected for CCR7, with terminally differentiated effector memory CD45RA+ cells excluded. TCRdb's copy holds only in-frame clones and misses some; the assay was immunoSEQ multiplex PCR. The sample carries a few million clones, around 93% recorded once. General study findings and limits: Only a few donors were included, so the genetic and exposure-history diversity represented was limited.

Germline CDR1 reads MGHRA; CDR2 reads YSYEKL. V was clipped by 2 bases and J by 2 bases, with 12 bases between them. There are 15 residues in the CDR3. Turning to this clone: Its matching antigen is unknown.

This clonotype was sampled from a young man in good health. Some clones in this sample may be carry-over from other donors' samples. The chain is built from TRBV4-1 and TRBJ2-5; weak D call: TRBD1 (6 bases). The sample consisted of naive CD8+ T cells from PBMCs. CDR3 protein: CASSQMDRRQETQYF. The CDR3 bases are TGCGCCAGCAGCCAAATGGACAGAAGACAAGAGACCCAGTACTTC.